This passage covers 5 T cell receptor beta chains from one sample sequenced in a study of beta chain features in type 1 diabetes. Expressed TCRB transcripts were sequenced because the entire RNA isolate underwent reverse transcription. TCRdb's copy holds only in-frame clones and misses some; the assay was immunoSEQ multiplex PCR. The sample carries about 640,000 clones, around 11% recorded once. Points from the study as a whole: TCRB CDR3 length was moderately but significantly reduced in all four CD4+ subsets of Type 1 diabetes patients.

Their antigens are not known. Sequences were obtained from naive CD4+ T cells from blood. These receptors came from a man aged 30-40 years with type 1 diabetes.

This clone was picked up a small number of times. The chain couples TRBV7-2 to TRBJ2-2, with D uncertain. CDR1 is SGHTA and CDR2 is FQGNSA in the germline V gene. There are 14 residues in the CDR3. The V gene lost 5 bases and the J gene lost 4 bases, with 11 bases spanning the gap. CDR3 coding DNA: TGTGCCAGCAGCGTACCTCAAGGCACCGGGGAGCTGTTTTTT. Its translation: CASSVPQGTGELFF.

This clone has just a few counts. This chain connects TRBV18 to TRBJ2-7; D is possibly TRBD2 (5 bases). With 8 bases removed from V and 7 bases from J, the gap between germline ends came to 12 bases. Germline CDR1 KGHSH, CDR2 LQKENI. The CDR3 contains 11 residues. Here the CDR3 DNA reads TGTGCCAGCCGAAACTCGGGGGAGCAGTACTTC. Translated: CASRNSGEQYF.

The V call is TRBV2, the J call TRBJ2-5; the D is unclear. V was clipped by 6 bases and J by 4 bases, with 3 bases between them. Germline V gene data show CDR1 as SNHLY and CDR2 as FYNNEI. The CDR3 spans 10 residues. CDR3 coding DNA: TGTGCCAGCAGGGCAGAGACCCAGTACTTC. The encoded protein is CASRAETQYF.

The chain recombines TRBV28 with TRBJ1-2; possibly TRBD1 for D (5 bases). The CDR3 is 12 amino acids. V was trimmed by 5 bases and J by 7 bases, leaving 11 bases between them. In germline, CDR1 is MDHEN, CDR2 SYDVKM. Here the CDR3 reads CASSQTDSGYTF. CDR3 in DNA: TGTGCCAGCAGTCAGACCGACAGTGGCTACACCTTC.

This chain uses TRBV6-1 with TRBJ1-5, with TRBD1 identical over 7 bases. Germline V gene lookup returns CDR1 MNHNS and CDR2 SASEGT. J lost 0 bases, V lost 4 bases, and 6 bases had no gene match. The CDR3 covers 16 residues. The CDR3, as DNA: TGTGCCAGCAGTGGGACCGGGACAGATAGCAATCAGCCCCAGCATTTT. It codes for CASSGTGTDSNQPQHF.